This TCR beta chain stems from a study of blood T cell repertoires in COVID-19. The wider study: Collection of acute and convalescent COVID-19 samples took place in the United States, Italy and Spain. The analysed material was cDNA or gDNA that came from T cells, B-cell-depleted T cells, or PBMCs.

Study processing details: Amplification with reference gene primers provided the estimates of nucleated cell counts. Assay: immunoSEQ multiplex PCR; the TCRdb copy retains only in-frame clones and omits some. The V and J calls and clone size are taken from that table; D and trimming were inferred from the DNA. The sample records fewer than 350,000 clones, around 89% being singletons. CDR1 and CDR2 from the germline V gene are KGHDR and SFDVKD. There are 16 residues in the CDR3. V gave up 5 bases and J gave up 1 base; unmatched junction bases: 8. The chain employs TRBV24-1 and TRBJ1-1; 8 positions agree with TRBD1. This sequence originates from a middle-aged man with acute or convalescent COVID-19. The sequenced sample consisted of peripheral blood. The DNA for the CDR3 is TGTGCCACCAGTGGCTTGACAGGGGCTGGGAACACTGAAGCTTTCTTT. Translated, it gives CATSGLTGAGNTEAFF.